Sequencing of this TCR beta chain was carried out in a study of blood T cell repertoires in COVID-19. Study summary: Sites in the United States, Italy and Spain provided acute and convalescent COVID-19 samples. From T cells, B-cell-depleted T cells, or PBMCs came the material, which was cDNA or gDNA.

The CDR3 length is 14 residues. V shed 4 bases, J shed 9 bases, and the junction held 9 bases outside the gene matches. Germline assignment: CDR1 MRHNA and CDR2 SNTAGT. Per the original methods: Estimated nucleated cell counts came from reference gene primer amplification. The table came from immunoSEQ multiplex PCR; TCRdb's copy has only in-frame clones and leaves some out. The V and J calls and clone size are taken from that table; D and trimming were inferred from the DNA. This table has roughly 230,000 clones, 89% appearing once. This receptor was identified in a woman aged 40 to 50 who had recovered from COVID-19. The sample taken for sequencing was peripheral blood. V usage is TRBV6-4 and J usage is TRBJ2-1; the match to TRBD1 covers 7 bases. The CDR3 sequence: CASSGRTGFGEQFF. DNA for the CDR3: TGTGCCAGCAGTGGGAGGACAGGTTTCGGTGAGCAGTTCTTC.